The present TCR beta chain was sequenced within a study of PD-1 blockade in classical Hodgkin lymphoma. Germline V CDR1 and CDR2: MNHEY, SVGAGI. The trim removed 5 bases at V and 7 bases at J, leaving 4 bases unmatched. The CDR3 is 15 residues long. Assay used: immunoSEQ multiplex PCR; TCRdb lists only in-frame clones, some missing. The sample includes approximately 13,000 clones, roughly 77% of them seen just once. The study, taken as a whole, reports: Relapsed/refractory patients reportedly had the lowest baseline TCR diversity, below newly diagnosed patients, who were below healthy donors.

No patient escaped relapse after autologous stem cell transplantation, and brentuximab vedotin exposure varied. Notes on this clone: Its specificity is not known.

This TCR was sampled from a human donor with classical Hodgkin lymphoma. V gene TRBV6-5 combines with J gene TRBJ2-1; 14 bases fit TRBD2. Sequences were derived from peripheral blood mononuclear cells (PBMCs), sampled at baseline. CDR3 sequence: CASSHGTSGGNEQFF. CDR3 coding DNA: TGTGCCAGCAGTCATGGGACTAGCGGGGGAAATGAGCAGTTCTTC.